The rows below give T cell receptor beta chains drawn from one sample of a study of neurological immune-mediated disorders. TCRdb used MiXCR to reprocess the 5' RACE reads, holding one entry per CDR3 protein. The table has about 19,000 distinct CDR3 sequences, 2% to 3% seen once. Sequences were obtained from PBMCs. The receptors here all came from a young woman with multiple sclerosis. Each CDR3 is given with its conserved first and last residue. A D gene is named only where the DNA matches it firmly. Rows give clone size only sometimes, using once, few, many, or a class for an expanded clone.

j_gene: TRBJ1-4; abundance: few; v_gene: TRBV9; d_gene: .; CDR3nt: TGTGCCAGCAGTTCCCCAGGGCTGGATGAAAAACTGTTTTTT; CDR3aa: CASSSPGLDEKLFF
j_gene: TRBJ2-4; abundance: many; v_gene: TRBV12-3/TRBV12-4; d_gene: .; CDR3nt: TGTGCCAGCAGTTTGGGGGGCATAAACATTCAGTACTTC; CDR3aa: CASSLGGINIQYF
j_gene: TRBJ1-1; abundance: .; v_gene: TRBV10-3; d_gene: TRBD1; CDR3nt: TGTGCCATCAGTGACACGGGGGGACAGGCGAACACTGAAGCTTTCTTT; CDR3aa: CAISDTGGQANTEAFF
j_gene: TRBJ1-2; abundance: few; v_gene: TRBV20-1; d_gene: TRBD1; CDR3nt: TGCAGTGCCCTGGACAGGACGAGCTATGGCTACACCTTC; CDR3aa: CSALDRTSYGYTF
j_gene: TRBJ1-1; abundance: many; v_gene: TRBV25-1; d_gene: .; CDR3nt: TGTGCCAGCAGTGAGGCGGGGTCGATGAACACTGAAGCTTTCTTT; CDR3aa: CASSEAGSMNTEAFF
j_gene: TRBJ1-2; abundance: many; v_gene: TRBV12-3/TRBV12-4; d_gene: .; CDR3nt: TGTGCCAGCAGTTTAATTCTGGGGTACCGGGACGACGGCTACACCTTC; CDR3aa: CASSLILGYRDDGYTF
j_gene: TRBJ2-7; abundance: many; v_gene: TRBV20-1; d_gene: TRBD1; CDR3nt: TGCAGTGCTAGTAGGGGGCAACATGAGGGCGACGAGCAGTACTTC; CDR3aa: CSASRGQHEGDEQYF
j_gene: TRBJ1-1; abundance: few; v_gene: TRBV12-3/TRBV12-4; d_gene: .; CDR3nt: TGTGCCAGCAGTTCGCCAGGGAACACTGAAGCTTTCTTT; CDR3aa: CASSSPGNTEAFF
j_gene: TRBJ2-5; abundance: many; v_gene: TRBV11-2; d_gene: TRBD2; CDR3nt: TGTGCCAGCAGCACCGAGCGGGGGGTACAAGAGACCCAGTACTTC; CDR3aa: CASSTERGVQETQYF
j_gene: TRBJ2-5; abundance: many; v_gene: TRBV20-1; d_gene: TRBD2; CDR3nt: TGCAGTGCTAGAGTTGCCCGGACGGGGGGGGAGACCCAGTACTTC; CDR3aa: CSARVARTGGETQYF
j_gene: TRBJ2-3; abundance: medium-sized; v_gene: TRBV3-1; d_gene: TRBD2; CDR3nt: TGTGCCAGCAGCCAAGATCTCAAGTATCTGGGACTAGCGGGAGGACCTAGCACAGATACGCAGTATTTT; CDR3aa: CASSQDLKYLGLAGGPSTDTQYF
j_gene: TRBJ1-6; abundance: many; v_gene: TRBV2; d_gene: .; CDR3nt: TGTGCCAGCAGTGTTGGTAATTCACCCCTCCACTTT; CDR3aa: CASSVGNSPLHF
j_gene: TRBJ2-5; abundance: many; v_gene: TRBV20-1; d_gene: .; CDR3nt: TGCAGTGCTTTACAGGGAAACCAAGAGACCCAGTACTTC; CDR3aa: CSALQGNQETQYF
j_gene: TRBJ2-1; abundance: many; v_gene: TRBV12-3/TRBV12-4; d_gene: TRBD2; CDR3nt: TGTGCCAGCAGACTTAGGACTAGCGGGATCTACAATGAGCAGTTCTTC; CDR3aa: CASRLRTSGIYNEQFF
j_gene: TRBJ1-5; abundance: medium-sized; v_gene: TRBV30; d_gene: .; CDR3nt: TGTGCCTGGAGGATTAGCAATCAGCCCCAGCATTTT; CDR3aa: CAWRISNQPQHF
j_gene: TRBJ2-1; abundance: many; v_gene: TRBV20-1; d_gene: .; CDR3nt: TGCAGTGCTATCCTTCCTTCCTACAATGAGCAGTTCTTC; CDR3aa: CSAILPSYNEQFF
j_gene: TRBJ1-1; abundance: few; v_gene: TRBV11-3; d_gene: .; CDR3nt: TGTGCCAGCAGCTCTTACTCACCTGAAGCTTTCTTT; CDR3aa: CASSSYSPEAFF
j_gene: TRBJ2-7; abundance: many; v_gene: TRBV5-1; d_gene: .; CDR3nt: TGCGCCAGCAGCTTGTGGGTTGGCAGTTCCTACGAGCAGTACTTC; CDR3aa: CASSLWVGSSYEQYF
j_gene: TRBJ1-3; abundance: many; v_gene: TRBV20-1; d_gene: .; CDR3nt: TGCAGTGCGCCCAGCCCGGGAAACACCATATATTTT; CDR3aa: CSAPSPGNTIYF
j_gene: TRBJ2-1; abundance: medium-sized; v_gene: TRBV11-2; d_gene: .; CDR3nt: TGTGCCAGCAGCTCTCGACGGGCTGACAATGAGCAGTTCTTC; CDR3aa: CASSSRRADNEQFF
j_gene: TRBJ2-5; abundance: many; v_gene: TRBV9; d_gene: TRBD2; CDR3nt: TGTGCCAGCAGCGTATATAGCGGGAGGGCAGAGACCCAGTACTTC; CDR3aa: CASSVYSGRAETQYF
j_gene: TRBJ2-3; abundance: many; v_gene: TRBV20-1; d_gene: .; CDR3nt: TGCAGTGCTAGAGACCCCATGAGGGAGACTAGCACAGATACGCAGTATTTT; CDR3aa: CSARDPMRETSTDTQYF
j_gene: TRBJ2-1; abundance: many; v_gene: TRBV5-1; d_gene: .; CDR3nt: TGCGCCAGCAGCTTAGGCCCCTACAATGAGCAGTTCTTC; CDR3aa: CASSLGPYNEQFF
j_gene: TRBJ1-1; abundance: many; v_gene: TRBV27; d_gene: .; CDR3nt: TGTGCCAGCAGCACATCGGTGAACACTGAAGCTTTCTTT; CDR3aa: CASSTSVNTEAFF
j_gene: TRBJ2-7; abundance: many; v_gene: TRBV6-2/TRBV6-3; d_gene: TRBD1; CDR3nt: TGTGCCAGCAGTTGGGGGACAGCCTACGAGCAGTACTTC; CDR3aa: CASSWGTAYEQYF
j_gene: TRBJ2-1; abundance: medium-sized; v_gene: TRBV7-2; d_gene: TRBD2; CDR3nt: TGTGCCAGCAGCCGCCGGACTAGCGGGAGCAATGAGCAGTTCTTC; CDR3aa: CASSRRTSGSNEQFF
j_gene: TRBJ2-1; abundance: .; v_gene: TRBV7-6; d_gene: TRBD1; CDR3nt: TGTGCCAGCAGTTCGACAGGGAGCAATGAGCAGTTCTTC; CDR3aa: CASSSTGSNEQFF
j_gene: TRBJ2-3; abundance: .; v_gene: TRBV27; d_gene: .; CDR3nt: TGTGCCAGCAGTTCTCGCATAGCGGATACGCAGTATTTT; CDR3aa: CASSSRIADTQYF
j_gene: TRBJ1-1; abundance: many; v_gene: TRBV12-5; d_gene: .; CDR3nt: TGTGCTAGTGGTTTGCGAGGGAACATGAACACTGAAGCTTTCTTT; CDR3aa: CASGLRGNMNTEAFF
j_gene: TRBJ2-3; abundance: few; v_gene: TRBV4-3; d_gene: .; CDR3nt: TGCGCCAGCAGCCAGCTCGGACCTCCTTCCACAGATACGCAGTATTTT; CDR3aa: CASSQLGPPSTDTQYF
j_gene: TRBJ1-1; abundance: few; v_gene: TRBV7-3; d_gene: .; CDR3nt: TGTGCCAGCAGCTTAACAGGGGCGGATGAAGCTTTCTTT; CDR3aa: CASSLTGADEAFF
j_gene: TRBJ2-7; abundance: few; v_gene: TRBV20-1; d_gene: TRBD2; CDR3nt: TGCAGTAAGCGGGGGGGGAGCTCCTACGAGCAGTACTTC; CDR3aa: CSKRGGSSYEQYF
j_gene: TRBJ1-4; abundance: medium-sized; v_gene: TRBV28; d_gene: .; CDR3nt: TGTGCCAGCAGTATCCCGTTGATGGAAAGGGGTGAAAAACTGTTTTTT; CDR3aa: CASSIPLMERGEKLFF
j_gene: TRBJ1-2; abundance: many; v_gene: TRBV20-1; d_gene: .; CDR3nt: TGCAGTGCTAGAGATGGGGGGCTCTATGGCTACACCTTC; CDR3aa: CSARDGGLYGYTF
j_gene: TRBJ1-1; abundance: many; v_gene: TRBV20-1; d_gene: TRBD1; CDR3nt: TGCAGTGCTAGAGGTGACAGGGGGCTTTGGACTGAAGCTTTCTTT; CDR3aa: CSARGDRGLWTEAFF